In its sample, the clone carrying this TCR beta chain was seen many times. The sample originates from a study of shared clonotypes between healthy human individuals. Turning to the study itself: With ages of 18 to 49, the donors were two women and a few men.

Genomic DNA from each subset was divided evenly over several immunoSEQ plates. The protocol was immunoSEQ multiplex PCR, while the TCRdb copy is restricted to in-frame clones and leaves out a portion. Of roughly 500,000 clones listed, approximately 85% were seen once; the top ten hold 10% to 15%. None of the donors, who were healthy HIV-negative adults, had recently had acute infections or vaccinations. Sequencing used PBMCs. This clonotype was obtained from a middle-aged woman in good health. Some clones in this sample may be carry-over from other donors' samples.

CDR3 loop: CASNLRAGRYEQYF. In DNA form, the CDR3 reads TGTGCCAGCAACCTCAGGGCGGGAAGGTACGAGCAGTACTTC. The chain employs TRBV2 and TRBJ2-7, with D possibly TRBD2 on 6 matching bases. Germline CDR1 is SNHLY and CDR2 is FYNNEI. CDR3 size: 14 residues. V was pared by 7 bases and J by 4 bases, with 17 bases between. Full variable domain (missing parts from reference TRBV2 and TRBJ2-7): EPEVTQTPSHQVTQMGQEVILRCVPISNHLYFYWYRQILGQKVEFLVSFYNNEISEKSEIFDDQFSVERPDGSNFTLKIRSTKLEDSAMYFCASNLRAGRYEQYFGPGTRLTVT.